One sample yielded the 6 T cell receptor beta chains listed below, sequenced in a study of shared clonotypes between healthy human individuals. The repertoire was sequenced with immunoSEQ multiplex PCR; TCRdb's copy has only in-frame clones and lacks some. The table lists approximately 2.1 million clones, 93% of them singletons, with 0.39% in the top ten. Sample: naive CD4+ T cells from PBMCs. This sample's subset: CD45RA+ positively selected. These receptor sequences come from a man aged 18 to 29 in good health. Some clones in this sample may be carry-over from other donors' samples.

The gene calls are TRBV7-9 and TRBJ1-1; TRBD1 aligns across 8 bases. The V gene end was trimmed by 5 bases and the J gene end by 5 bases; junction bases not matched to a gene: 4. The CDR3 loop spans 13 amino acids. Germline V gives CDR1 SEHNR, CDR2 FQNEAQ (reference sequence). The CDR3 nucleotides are TGTGCCAGCAGCGTACAGGGGGGGACTGAAGCTTTCTTT. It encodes CASSVQGGTEAFF.

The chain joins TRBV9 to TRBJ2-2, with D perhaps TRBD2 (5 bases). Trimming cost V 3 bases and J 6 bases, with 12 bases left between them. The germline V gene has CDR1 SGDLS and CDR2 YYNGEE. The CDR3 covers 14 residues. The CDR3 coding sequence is TGTGCCAGCAGCGCTGAGGTGGGAGCCGGGGAGCTGTTTTTT. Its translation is CASSAEVGAGELFF.

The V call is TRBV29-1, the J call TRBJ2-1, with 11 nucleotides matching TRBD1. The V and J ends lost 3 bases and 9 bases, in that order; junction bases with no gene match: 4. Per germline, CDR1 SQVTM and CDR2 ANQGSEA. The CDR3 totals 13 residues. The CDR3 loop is CSVDRTGGFEQFF. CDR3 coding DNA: TGCAGCGTTGACAGGACAGGGGGCTTTGAGCAGTTCTTC.

CDR3 in amino acids: CASSEGLAGAEQYF. The CDR3, as DNA: TGCGCCAGCAGCGAAGGACTAGCGGGAGCCGAGCAGTACTTC. The J gene is TRBJ2-7, the V gene TRBV10-1; 13 nucleotides align to TRBD2. The junction had 5 bases not matched to a gene; V was cut back by 6 bases and J by 6 bases. The germline gives CDR1 WNHNN, CDR2 SYGVQD (reference sequence). CDR3 length equals 14 residues.

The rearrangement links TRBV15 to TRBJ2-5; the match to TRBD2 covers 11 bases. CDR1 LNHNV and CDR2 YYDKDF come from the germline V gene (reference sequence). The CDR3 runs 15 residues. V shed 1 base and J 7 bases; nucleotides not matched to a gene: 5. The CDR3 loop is CATSRALAGVRTQYF. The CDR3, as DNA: TGTGCCACCAGCAGAGCACTAGCGGGGGTCAGGACCCAGTACTTC. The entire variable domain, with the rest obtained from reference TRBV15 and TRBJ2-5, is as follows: DAMVIQNPRYQVTQFGKPVTLSCSQTLNHNVMYWYQQKSSQAPKLLFHYYDKDFNNEADTPDNFQSRRPNTSFCFLDIRSPGLGDTAMYLCATSRALAGVRTQYFGPGTRLLVL.

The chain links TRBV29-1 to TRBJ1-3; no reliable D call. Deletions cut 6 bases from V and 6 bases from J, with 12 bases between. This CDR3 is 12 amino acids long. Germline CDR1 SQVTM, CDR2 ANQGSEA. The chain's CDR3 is CSVAPNKNTIYF. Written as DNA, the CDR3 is TGCAGCGTCGCTCCCAACAAAAACACCATATATTTT.